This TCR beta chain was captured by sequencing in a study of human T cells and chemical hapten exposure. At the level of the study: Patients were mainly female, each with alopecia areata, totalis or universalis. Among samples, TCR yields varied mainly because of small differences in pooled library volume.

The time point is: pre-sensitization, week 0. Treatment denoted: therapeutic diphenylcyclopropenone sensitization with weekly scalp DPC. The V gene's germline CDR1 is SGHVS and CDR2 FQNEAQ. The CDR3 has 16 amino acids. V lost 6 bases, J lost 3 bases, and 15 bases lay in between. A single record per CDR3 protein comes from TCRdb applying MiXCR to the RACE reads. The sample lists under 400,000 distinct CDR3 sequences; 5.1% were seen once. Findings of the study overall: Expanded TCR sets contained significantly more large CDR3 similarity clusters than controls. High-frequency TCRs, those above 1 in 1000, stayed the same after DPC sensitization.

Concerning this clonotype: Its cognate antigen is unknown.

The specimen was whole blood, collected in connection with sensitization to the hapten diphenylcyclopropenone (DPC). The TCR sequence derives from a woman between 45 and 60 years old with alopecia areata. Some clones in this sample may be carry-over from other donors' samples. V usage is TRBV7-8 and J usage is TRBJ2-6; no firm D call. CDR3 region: CASRADGFVGANVLTF. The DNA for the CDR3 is TGTGCCAGCAGGGCCGATGGATTTGTTGGGGCCAACGTCCTGACTTTC.